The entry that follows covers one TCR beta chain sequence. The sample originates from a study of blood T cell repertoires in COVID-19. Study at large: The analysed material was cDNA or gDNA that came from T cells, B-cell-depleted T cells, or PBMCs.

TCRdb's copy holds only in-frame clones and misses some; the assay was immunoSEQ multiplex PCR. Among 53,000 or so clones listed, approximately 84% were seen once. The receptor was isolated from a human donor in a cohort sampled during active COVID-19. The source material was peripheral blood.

In nucleotides, the CDR3 is TGTGCCAGCAGCTTGGAGATATTCGACAGGAGAGAAAAACTGTTTTTT. It translates to CASSLEIFDRREKLFF. The V call is TRBV5-5, the J call TRBJ1-4, with D tentatively TRBD1 (6 bases). V was pared by 0 bases and J by 8 bases, with 17 bases between. CDR1 and CDR2 (germline): SGHKS, YYEKEE (reference sequence). The CDR3 loop spans 16 amino acids.